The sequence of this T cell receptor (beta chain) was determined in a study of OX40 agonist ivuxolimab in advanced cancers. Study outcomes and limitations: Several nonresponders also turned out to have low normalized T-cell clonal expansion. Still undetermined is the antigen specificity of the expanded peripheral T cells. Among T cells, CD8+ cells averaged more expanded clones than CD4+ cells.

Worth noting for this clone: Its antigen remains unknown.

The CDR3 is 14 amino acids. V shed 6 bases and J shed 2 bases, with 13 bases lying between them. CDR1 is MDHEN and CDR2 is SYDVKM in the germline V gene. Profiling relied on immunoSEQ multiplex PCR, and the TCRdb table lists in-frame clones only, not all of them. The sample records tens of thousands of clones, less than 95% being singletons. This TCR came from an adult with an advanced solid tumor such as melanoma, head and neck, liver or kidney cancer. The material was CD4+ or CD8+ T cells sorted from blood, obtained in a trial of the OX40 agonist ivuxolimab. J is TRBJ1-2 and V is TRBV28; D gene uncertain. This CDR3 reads CASSQTTQNYGYTF. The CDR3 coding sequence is TGTGCCAGCAGCCAGACGACACAAAACTATGGCTACACCTTC.